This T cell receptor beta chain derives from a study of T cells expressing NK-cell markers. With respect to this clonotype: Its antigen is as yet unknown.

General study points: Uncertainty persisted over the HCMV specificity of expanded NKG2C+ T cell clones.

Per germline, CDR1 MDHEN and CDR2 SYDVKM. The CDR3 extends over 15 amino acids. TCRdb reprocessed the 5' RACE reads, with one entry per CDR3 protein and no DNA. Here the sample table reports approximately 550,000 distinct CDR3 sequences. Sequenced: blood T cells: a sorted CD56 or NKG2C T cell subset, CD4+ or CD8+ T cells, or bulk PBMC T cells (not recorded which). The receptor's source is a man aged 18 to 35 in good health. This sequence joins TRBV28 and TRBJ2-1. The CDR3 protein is CASSLKRSNGNEQFF.